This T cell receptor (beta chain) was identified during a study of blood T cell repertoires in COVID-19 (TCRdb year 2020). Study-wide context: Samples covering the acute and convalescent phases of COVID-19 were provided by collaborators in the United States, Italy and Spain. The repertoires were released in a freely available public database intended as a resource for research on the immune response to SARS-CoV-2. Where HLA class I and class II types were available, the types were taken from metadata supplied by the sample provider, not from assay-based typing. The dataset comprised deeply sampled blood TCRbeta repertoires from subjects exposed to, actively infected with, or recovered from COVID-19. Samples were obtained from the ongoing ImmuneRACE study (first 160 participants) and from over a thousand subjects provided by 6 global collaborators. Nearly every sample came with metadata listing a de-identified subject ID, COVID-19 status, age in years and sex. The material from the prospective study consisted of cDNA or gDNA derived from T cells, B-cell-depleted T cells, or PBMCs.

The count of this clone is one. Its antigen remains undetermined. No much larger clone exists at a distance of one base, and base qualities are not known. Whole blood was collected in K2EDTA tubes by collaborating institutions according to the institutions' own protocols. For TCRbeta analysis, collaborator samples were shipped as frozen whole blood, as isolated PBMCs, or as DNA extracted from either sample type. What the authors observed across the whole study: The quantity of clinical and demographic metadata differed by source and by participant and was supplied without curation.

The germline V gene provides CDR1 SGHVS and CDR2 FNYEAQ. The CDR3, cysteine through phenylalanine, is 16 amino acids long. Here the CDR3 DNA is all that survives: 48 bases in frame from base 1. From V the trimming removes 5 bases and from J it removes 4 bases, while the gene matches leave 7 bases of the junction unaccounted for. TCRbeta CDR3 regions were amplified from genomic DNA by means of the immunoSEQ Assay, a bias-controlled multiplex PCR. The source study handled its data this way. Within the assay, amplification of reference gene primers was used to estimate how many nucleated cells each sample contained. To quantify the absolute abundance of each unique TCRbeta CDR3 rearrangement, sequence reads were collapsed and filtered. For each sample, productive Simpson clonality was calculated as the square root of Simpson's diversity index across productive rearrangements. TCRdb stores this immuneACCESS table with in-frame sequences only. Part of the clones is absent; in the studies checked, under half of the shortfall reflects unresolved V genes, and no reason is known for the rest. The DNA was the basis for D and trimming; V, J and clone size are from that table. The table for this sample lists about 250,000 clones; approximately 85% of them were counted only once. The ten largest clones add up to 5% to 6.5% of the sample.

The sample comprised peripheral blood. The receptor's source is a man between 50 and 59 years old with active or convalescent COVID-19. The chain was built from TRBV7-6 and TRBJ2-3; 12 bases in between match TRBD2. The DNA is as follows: TGTGCCAGCAGCACGACTAGCGGGAGTCTTGCAGATACGCAGTATTTT. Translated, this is CASSTTSGSLADTQYF. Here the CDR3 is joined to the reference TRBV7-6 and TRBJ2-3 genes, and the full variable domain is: GAGVSQSPRYKVTKRGQDVALRCDPISGHVSLYWYRQALGQGPEFLTYFNYEAQQDKSGLPNDRFSAERPEGSISTLTIQRTEQRDSAMYRCASSTTSGSLADTQYFGPGTRLTVL.